The 9 T cell receptor beta chains below come from one sample, sequenced in a study of blood T cell repertoires in COVID-19. Some clones are missing from TCRdb's copy, which holds only in-frame ones; the method was immunoSEQ multiplex PCR. This sample has 200,000 to 300,000 clones, with under 90% found just once. Source material: peripheral blood. These receptors all come from a man in his 60s with acute or convalescent COVID-19.

This clone turned up a few times. The J gene is TRBJ2-1, the V gene TRBV5-1, with TRBD2 identical over 11 bases. Germline loops: CDR1 SGHRS, CDR2 YFSETQ. V trimming: 5 bases; J trimming: 0 bases; junction bases outside the gene matches: 13. CDR3 length: 19 residues. The CDR3 region is CASRVSGASGRSSYNEQFF. CDR3 coding DNA: TGCGCCAGCAGGGTCTCGGGGGCTAGCGGGAGGAGCTCCTACAATGAGCAGTTCTTC.

The chain joins TRBV29-1 to TRBJ2-1; 8 bases are shared with TRBD1. CDR1 is SQVTM and CDR2 is ANQGSEA in the germline V gene. The CDR3 spans 14 residues. The junction had 6 bases not matched to a gene; V was cut back by 1 base and J by 7 bases. The CDR3 DNA follows: TGCAGCGTTGAAGGGAACAGGGGGTCTAATGAGCAGTTCTTC. Translation gives CSVEGNRGSNEQFF.

The chain recombines TRBV27 with TRBJ1-6; 8 positions agree with TRBD1. The CDR3 consists of 14 residues. V dropped 3 bases and J dropped 6; count of bases not matched to a gene: 1. Germline-derived CDR1 and CDR2 are MNHEY and SMNVEV (reference sequence). CDR3 residues: CASSLTGANSPLHF. The CDR3 DNA is TGTGCCAGCAGTTTGACAGGGGCTAATTCACCCCTCCACTTT.

The chain links TRBV28 to TRBJ1-5; 8 bases line up with TRBD1. Germline-derived CDR1 and CDR2 are MDHEN and SYDVKM. The CDR3 totals 15 residues. V lost 7 bases, J lost 0 bases, and 5 bases stayed unmatched. CDR3 in amino acids: CASIHRGYSNQPQHF. CDR3 nucleotide sequence: TGTGCCAGCATTCACAGGGGGTATAGCAATCAGCCCCAGCATTTT.

The genes are TRBV19 and TRBJ2-4; tentatively, D is TRBD1 (6 bases). The CDR3 length is 15 residues. V was clipped by 5 bases and J by 0 bases, with 11 bases between them. The germline gives CDR1 LNHDA, CDR2 SQIVND (reference sequence). The CDR3 sequence is CASSGTLLAKNIQYF. CDR3 coding DNA: TGTGCCAGTAGTGGGACACTTCTAGCCAAAAACATTCAGTACTTC.

The table lists this clone with a count of one. CDR3 nucleotide sequence: TGCGCCAGCAGCTTGTCGGGAACCTACAATGAGCAGTTCTTC. Translation gives CASSLSGTYNEQFF. The chain carries TRBV5-1 and TRBJ2-1; perhaps TRBD2 as D (5 bases). CDR1 SGHRS and CDR2 YFSETQ come from the germline V gene. The germline V and J ends were trimmed by 1 base and 2 bases, with 7 bases remaining between them. CDR3 length: 14 residues.

This clone was recorded once. The chain links TRBV5-4 to TRBJ1-5; TRBD1 aligns across 8 bases. The CDR3 extends over 15 amino acids. Germline-derived CDR1 and CDR2 are SGHNT and YYREEE (reference sequence). The J segment lost 7 bases and the V segment lost 4 bases, leaving 10 bases of the junction unmatched. CDR3 protein: CASSARQGPGQPQHF. CDR3 bases: TGTGCCAGCAGCGCCAGACAGGGGCCGGGGCAGCCCCAGCATTTT.

The chain combines TRBV19 with TRBJ1-5; D remains unclear. The CDR3 sequence is 13 residues long. In germline, CDR1 is LNHDA, CDR2 SQIVND (reference sequence). Trimming took off 11 bases at V and 5 bases at J, with 16 bases between the two ends. CDR3 loop: CAAVGGLYQPQHF. The CDR3 DNA follows: TGTGCCGCAGTGGGAGGGCTTTATCAGCCCCAGCATTTT.

V and J are TRBV29-1 and TRBJ1-2; 9 bases are a match to TRBD1. The CDR3 sequence is 14 residues long. Germline CDR1 SQVTM, CDR2 ANQGSEA. The trim removed 2 bases at V and 8 bases at J, leaving 9 bases unmatched. The CDR3 nucleotides read TGCAGCGTTGAACCTCCGGGACAGGGCCGCGGCTACACCTTC. Its translation: CSVEPPGQGRGYTF.